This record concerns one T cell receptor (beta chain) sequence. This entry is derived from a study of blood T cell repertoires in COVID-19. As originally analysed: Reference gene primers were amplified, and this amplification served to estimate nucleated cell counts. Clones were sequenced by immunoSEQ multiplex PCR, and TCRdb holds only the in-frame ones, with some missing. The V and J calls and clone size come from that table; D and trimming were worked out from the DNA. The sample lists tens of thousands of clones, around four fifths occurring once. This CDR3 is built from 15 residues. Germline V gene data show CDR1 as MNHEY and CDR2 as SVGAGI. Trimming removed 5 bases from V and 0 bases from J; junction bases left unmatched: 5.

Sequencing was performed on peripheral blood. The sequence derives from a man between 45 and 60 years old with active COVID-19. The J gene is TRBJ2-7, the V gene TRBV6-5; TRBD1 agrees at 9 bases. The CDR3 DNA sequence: TGTGCCAGCAGTCGGGACAGGGACCCCTCCTACGAGCAGTACTTC. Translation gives CASSRDRDPSYEQYF.